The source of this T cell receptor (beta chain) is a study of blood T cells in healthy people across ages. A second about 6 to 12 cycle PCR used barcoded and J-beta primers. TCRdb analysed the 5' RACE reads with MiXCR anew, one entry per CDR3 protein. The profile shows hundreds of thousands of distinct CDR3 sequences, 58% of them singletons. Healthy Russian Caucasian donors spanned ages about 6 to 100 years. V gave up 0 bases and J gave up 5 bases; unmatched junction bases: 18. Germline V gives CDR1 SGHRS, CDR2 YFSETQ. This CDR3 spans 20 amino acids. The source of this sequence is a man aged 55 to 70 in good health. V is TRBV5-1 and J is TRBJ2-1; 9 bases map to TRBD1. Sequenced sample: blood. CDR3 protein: CASSLGRDRAGRGSHNEQFF. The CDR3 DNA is TGCGCCAGCAGCTTGGGTAGGGACAGGGCGGGTAGAGGGTCCCACAATGAGCAGTTCTTC.